This entry lists 29 T cell receptor beta chains sequenced from one sample in a study of cytomegalovirus exposure and HLA in healthy donors. The PCR contained 60 Vbeta and 13 Jbeta primers. Produced via immunoSEQ multiplex PCR; TCRdb's table is partial and in-frame only. The repertoire has roughly 90,000 clones, roughly 72% of them found once; the top ten carry around 22%. Sequencing input: PBMCs. The receptor set was obtained from a man younger than 45 in good health and CMV-seropositive.

This chain uses TRBV4-3 with TRBJ2-2; TRBD2 agrees at 7 bases. From germline, CDR1 is LGHNA and CDR2 YSLEER. Trimming took 0 bases from V and 5 from J; bases not matched to a gene: 12. This CDR3 is built from 18 residues. The CDR3 DNA reads as TGCGCCAGCAGCCAAGATATCCGCCCGGGAGGATGGACCGGGGAGCTGTTTTTT. It yields the protein CASSQDIRPGGWTGELFF.

Of note for this clone: One end of the junction does not line up with germline, which may come from a read error. DNA of the CDR3: TGTCAATCCCGCGGTAACGGGGAGCTGTTTTTT. This codes for CQSRGNGELFF. The rearrangement links TRBV20-1 to TRBJ2-2; D call uncertain. The length of the CDR3 is 11 residues. Germline V lookup: CDR1 DFQATT, CDR2 SNEGSKA (reference sequence).

A few counts support this clone. This rearrangement joins TRBV25-1 to TRBJ2-7; D perhaps matches TRBD2 (6 bases). Trimming pared 11 bases from V and 2 bases from J, leaving 16 bases between. The length of the CDR3 is 13 residues. Germline V gene data show CDR1 as MGHDK and CDR2 as SYGVNS. The CDR3 DNA reads TGTGCCTGCCAAGGCGGGACGACCTACGAGCAGTACTTC. It specifies CACQGGTTYEQYF.

V is TRBV2 and J is TRBJ2-2, with TRBD1 matching 7 bases. Germline loops: CDR1 SNHLY, CDR2 FYNNEI. The CDR3 consists of 17 residues. V dropped 5 bases and J dropped 4; count of bases not matched to a gene: 13. CDR3 residues: CASSLLPTGVPTGELFF. As DNA, the CDR3 is TGTGCCAGCAGTCTTTTACCAACAGGGGTTCCCACCGGGGAGCTGTTTTTT.

This chain uses TRBV15 with TRBJ2-2; 8 positions agree with TRBD1. The V and J ends lost 9 bases and 4 bases, in that order; junction bases with no gene match: 13. Per the germline V gene, CDR1 is LNHNV and CDR2 is YYDKDF (reference sequence). This CDR3 is 16 amino acids long. This CDR3 reads CATRQGQGMSTGELFF. The DNA for the CDR3 is TGTGCCACACGTCAAGGACAGGGAATGAGCACCGGGGAGCTGTTTTTT.

This clone was counted only a few times. The chain uses TRBV7-2 and TRBJ1-2, with 11 bases lining up with TRBD1. Germline CDR1 is SGHTA and CDR2 is FQGNSA. The V gene end was trimmed by 1 base and the J gene end by 2 bases; junction bases not matched to a gene: 3. CDR3 length: 16 amino acids. The CDR3 sequence: CASSLGGQGDNYGYTF. The CDR3 region has the DNA TGTGCCAGCAGCTTAGGGGGACAGGGGGACAACTATGGCTACACCTTC.

V and J are TRBV6-6 and TRBJ2-7; TRBD1 agrees at 9 bases. Looked up from germline, CDR1 is MNHNY and CDR2 is SVGAGI (reference sequence). The CDR3 sequence is 15 residues long. The ends lost 2 bases at V and 3 bases at J; junction bases unmatched: 5. CDR3: CASSYPGQGGYEQYF. The DNA of the CDR3 is TGTGCCAGCAGTTACCCGGGACAGGGAGGCTACGAGCAGTACTTC.

The chain links TRBV2 to TRBJ1-2, with 9 positions matching TRBD1. V gave up 4 bases and J gave up 6 bases; unmatched junction bases: 3. CDR3 length equals 13 residues. Germline loops: CDR1 SNHLY, CDR2 FYNNEI. CDR3 region: CASSVQGADGYTF. CDR3 coding DNA: TGTGCCAGCAGTGTACAGGGGGCTGATGGCTACACCTTC. Full variable domain (missing parts from reference TRBV2 and TRBJ1-2): EPEVTQTPSHQVTQMGQEVILRCVPISNHLYFYWYRQILGQKVEFLVSFYNNEISEKSEIFDDQFSVERPDGSNFTLKIRSTKLEDSAMYFCASSVQGADGYTFGSGTRLTVV.

The chain couples TRBV6-5 to TRBJ1-1; D gene ambiguous. Germline CDR1 reads MNHEY; CDR2 reads SVGAGI. Deletions cut 0 bases from V and 10 bases from J, with 18 bases between. This CDR3 is 15 amino acids long. The CDR3 reads CASSYSPRSPGGAFF. CDR3 nucleotides: TGTGCCAGCAGTTACTCTCCCCGGTCCCCGGGTGGAGCTTTCTTT.

The chain is built from TRBV7-2 and TRBJ1-1; no clear D gene. This CDR3 region has 15 residues. V was trimmed by 3 bases and J by 1 base, leaving 12 bases between them. Germline V gene sequence: CDR1 SGHTA, CDR2 FQGNSA. In DNA, the CDR3 is TGTGCCAGCAGCTTCCGCCTCGGAGGGAACACTGAAGCTTTCTTT. Protein: CASSFRLGGNTEAFF.

The rearrangement links TRBV7-3 to TRBJ1-5, with 8 bases identical to TRBD1. The J segment lost 0 bases and the V segment lost 1 base, leaving 14 bases of the junction unmatched. This CDR3 region has 20 residues. The germline V gene has CDR1 SGHTA and CDR2 FQGTGA. CDR3 sequence reads: CASSLMRGGTGGLSNQPQHF. CDR3 nucleotides: TGTGCCAGCAGCTTAATGCGTGGCGGGACAGGAGGCCTTAGCAATCAGCCCCAGCATTTT.

V usage is TRBV4-2 and J usage is TRBJ2-5; D may be TRBD1 (5 bases). Germline lookup yields CDR1 LGHNA and CDR2 YNFKEQ. The CDR3 runs to 15 residues. Trimming shortened V by 2 bases and J by 5 bases, and 15 bases separated the two germline ends. The chain's CDR3 is CASSQTLRGPETQYF. The CDR3 nucleotides are TGTGCCAGCAGCCAAACGCTAAGGGGTCCCGAGACCCAGTACTTC.

The V gene is TRBV4-2, the J gene TRBJ1-1; possibly TRBD1 for D (6 bases). Germline assignment: CDR1 LGHNA and CDR2 YNFKEQ. The CDR3 is made up of 16 amino acids. The V and J ends lost 4 bases and 0 bases respectively, with 15 bases between them. The CDR3 sequence: CASSRPGGGVNTEAFF. The CDR3, as DNA: TGTGCCAGCAGCCGCCCCGGGGGGGGCGTGAACACTGAAGCTTTCTTT.

The rearrangement uses TRBV28 and TRBJ2-7, with 7 bases identical to TRBD1. CDR1 MDHEN and CDR2 SYDVKM come from the germline V gene. The length of the CDR3 is 12 residues. The V gene end was trimmed by 6 bases and the J gene end by 5 bases; junction bases not matched to a gene: 4. The CDR3 DNA is TGTGCCAGCAGGGTCAGGGGGAACGAGCAGTACTTC. Encoded protein: CASRVRGNEQYF.

The gene calls are TRBV5-1 and TRBJ1-1; 8 bases match TRBD1. Unmatched junction bases numbered 11, after V lost 5 bases and J lost 2 bases. Germline V gene sequence: CDR1 SGHRS, CDR2 YFSETQ. This CDR3 spans 16 amino acids. The CDR3 coding sequence is TGCGCCAGCAGTCCCGGACAGGGCCCCCCAAACACTGAAGCTTTCTTT. Protein sequence: CASSPGQGPPNTEAFF. Filled out from reference TRBV5-1 and TRBJ1-1, the complete variable domain reads KAGVTQTPRYLIKTRGQQVTLSCSPISGHRSVSWYQQTPGQGLQFLFEYFSETQRNKGNFPGRFSGRQFSNSRSEMNVSTLELGDSALYLCASSPGQGPPNTEAFFGQGTRLTVV.

This clone was seen more than once but under ten times. V is TRBV7-9 and J is TRBJ2-7, with D tentatively TRBD1 (6 bases). CDR1 and CDR2 (germline): SEHNR, FQNEAQ (reference sequence). The CDR3 runs to 14 residues. Trimming took 7 bases from V and 5 from J, leaving 18 bases between them. The CDR3 region has the DNA TGTGCCAGCACCCTGGATGGACAGACCGACGAGCAGTACTTC. Translating gives CASTLDGQTDEQYF.

This clone was detected a few times. V gene TRBV20-1 combines with J gene TRBJ1-2; the D gene is possibly TRBD1 (5 bases). V gave up 6 bases and J gave up 8 bases, with 13 bases separating them. The germline gives CDR1 DFQATT, CDR2 SNEGSKA (reference sequence). The CDR3 length is 11 residues. The CDR3 reads CSASGLAGYTF. Here the CDR3 DNA reads TGCAGTGCGTCGGGACTAGCCGGCTACACCTTC.

This clone rates as medium-sized. The chain carries TRBV4-3 and TRBJ2-1; tentatively, D is TRBD2 (6 bases). The germline V gene has CDR1 LGHNA and CDR2 YSLEER. This CDR3 comprises 14 residues. V dropped 0 bases and J dropped 15 bases, with 18 bases sitting between them. CDR3 sequence: CASSQDQEASESFF. The CDR3 nucleotides are TGCGCCAGCAGCCAAGATCAGGAGGCTAGCGAGTCGTTCTTC.

This chain connects TRBV5-4 to TRBJ2-7, with 11 nucleotides matching TRBD1. Germline assignment: CDR1 SGHNT and CDR2 YYREEE (reference sequence). V trimming: 2 bases; J trimming: 7 bases; junction bases outside the gene matches: 11. The CDR3 is 16 amino acids. In DNA form, the CDR3 reads TGTGCCAGCAGCTTAGGATCTGGGACAGGGGGGGAAGAGCAGTACTTC. Amino acid sequence: CASSLGSGTGGEEQYF. Drawing the rest from reference TRBV5-4 and TRBJ2-7, the complete variable domain is ETGVTQSPTHLIKTRGQQVTLRCSSQSGHNTVSWYQQALGQGPQFIFQYYREEENGRGNFPPRFSGLQFPNYSSELNVNALELDDSALYLCASSLGSGTGGEEQYFGPGTRLTVT.

In this sample, this clone turned up a few times. V is TRBV4-3 and J is TRBJ2-7; TRBD1 matches at 7 bases. Germline V lookup: CDR1 LGHNA, CDR2 YSLEER. The ends lost 0 bases at V and 5 bases at J; junction bases unmatched: 7. The CDR3 is made up of 15 amino acids. For the CDR3, the DNA is TGCGCCAGCAGCCAAGATCTGGGGCAGGGGGACGAGCAGTACTTC. Protein product: CASSQDLGQGDEQYF.

The chain employs TRBV28 and TRBJ1-5, with 12 positions matching TRBD1. Germline V lookup: CDR1 MDHEN, CDR2 SYDVKM. The junction had 6 bases not matched to a gene; V was cut back by 6 bases and J by 6 bases. CDR3 length: 15 amino acids. CDR3 loop: CASRDGTGGGQPQHF. DNA of the CDR3: TGTGCCAGCAGGGACGGGACAGGGGGCGGTCAGCCCCAGCATTTT.

This clone was detected only once. This chain connects TRBV2 to TRBJ1-2, with 8 bases matching TRBD1. This CDR3 spans 14 amino acids. With V trimmed by 6 bases and J by 3 bases, 6 bases remained unmatched. Per germline, CDR1 SNHLY and CDR2 FYNNEI. CDR3 bases: TGTGCCAGCAGCCCGGACAGGGTGGACTATGGCTACACCTTC. Its protein product is CASSPDRVDYGYTF.

This chain joins TRBV5-1 and TRBJ1-1; 8 nucleotides agree with TRBD1. CDR3 length: 14 residues. In germline, CDR1 is SGHRS, CDR2 YFSETQ. J lost 4 bases, V lost 3 bases, and 5 bases had no gene match. The CDR3 DNA reads TGCGCCAGCAGCTCGACAGGGGCGGGCACTGAAGCTTTCTTT. This codes for CASSSTGAGTEAFF. The whole variable domain, filled in from reference TRBV5-1 and TRBJ1-1, reads KAGVTQTPRYLIKTRGQQVTLSCSPISGHRSVSWYQQTPGQGLQFLFEYFSETQRNKGNFPGRFSGRQFSNSRSEMNVSTLELGDSALYLCASSSTGAGTEAFFGQGTRLTVV.

The chain has TRBV7-6 and TRBJ1-2, with TRBD1 matching 7 bases. This CDR3 has 15 residues. Per the germline V gene, CDR1 is SGHVS and CDR2 is FNYEAQ. Trimming removed 5 bases from V and 2 bases from J; junction bases left unmatched: 8. Here the CDR3 reads CASSLQSTGNYGYTF. As DNA, the CDR3 is TGTGCCAGCAGCCTACAATCGACAGGGAACTATGGCTACACCTTC.

The chain joins TRBV2 to TRBJ2-3; D possibly corresponds to TRBD2 (7 bases). The CDR3 extends over 15 amino acids. CDR1 is SNHLY, CDR2 FYNNEI, per germline. V lost 10 bases to trimming and J lost 2 bases, with 19 bases between them. In DNA, the CDR3 is TGTGCCAAGGGGGGGGCAGGGAGGACCACAGATACGCAGTATTTT. Translating it yields CAKGGAGRTTDTQYF.

This clone was observed a handful of times. The same CDR3 can be traced to other DNA sequences in this sample. The V gene is TRBV5-4, the J gene TRBJ1-3, with D uncertain. In germline, CDR1 is SGHNT, CDR2 YYREEE (reference sequence). The CDR3 runs to 15 residues. Trimming shortened V by 6 bases and J by 1 base, and 14 bases separated the two germline ends. CDR3 residues: CASTQGRGSGNTIYF. CDR3 coding DNA: TGTGCCAGCACCCAAGGGCGGGGATCTGGAAACACCATATATTTT.

This clone was counted only a few times. The J gene is TRBJ1-2, the V gene TRBV29-1, with D possibly matching TRBD1 (6 bases). Trimming shortened V by 7 bases and J by 1 base, and 10 bases separated the two germline ends. Germline lookup yields CDR1 SQVTM and CDR2 ANQGSEA. The CDR3 has 12 amino acids. In nucleotides, the CDR3 is TGCAGCGGCCAACAGGGTAACTATGGCTACACCTTC. It yields the protein CSGQQGNYGYTF.

The chain has TRBV28 and TRBJ2-1, with TRBD2 matching 8 bases. Germline lookup yields CDR1 MDHEN and CDR2 SYDVKM. Trimming cost V 4 bases and J 7 bases; bases outside gene matches: 12. There are 16 residues in the CDR3. In nucleotides, the CDR3 is TGTGCCAGCAGTTCTCAGGGAGCGGGGGACTATAATGAGCAGTTCTTC. Translating it yields CASSSQGAGDYNEQFF.

This clone was observed a handful of times. The chain combines TRBV6-1 with TRBJ2-1; tentatively, D is TRBD1 (5 bases). Germline V gene sequence: CDR1 MNHNS, CDR2 SASEGT. The CDR3 runs 14 residues. The V and J ends lost 8 bases and 5 bases respectively, with 16 bases between them. CDR3 sequence: CASLLWGFNNEQFF. The CDR3 region has the DNA TGTGCCAGCCTGCTCTGGGGCTTCAACAATGAGCAGTTCTTC.